The present T cell receptor beta chain was sequenced within a study of regulatory T cells in long-lasting Graves disease. Study findings and constraints: Segments TRBV28, TRBJ1-2 and TRBJ2-5 showed preferential usage in persistent disease. Newly diagnosed Graves' patients exceeded persistent ones in TCR diversity.

Both iRepertoire HTBI primers and Arm-PCR of CDR3 regions were used to build the TCR beta libraries. TCRdb re-called the multiplex PCR reads through MiXCR, storing one row per CDR3 protein. The repertoire holds a few hundred thousand distinct CDR3 sequences, with approximately 25% as singletons. Time point: persistent/refractory GD, antithyroid drugs over 5 years with positive TRAb. The TCR library was made from RNA that had been extracted from PBMCs in TRIzol. Germline CDR1 and CDR2: MNHEY and SVGEGT. The CDR3 is made up of 16 amino acids. V shed 4 bases, J shed 0 bases, and the junction held 8 bases outside the gene matches. This clonotype came up once. Its antigen remains unidentified.

The gene calls are TRBV6-2 or TRBV6-3 and TRBJ2-7, with 8 bases that match TRBD1. The sample was peripheral blood mononuclear cells (PBMCs), taken when the disease was refractory, from a patient treated with antithyroid drugs. This receptor was obtained from a woman between 35 and 50 years old with Graves disease. CDR3 sequence: CASSFSWTGSSYEQYF. DNA of the CDR3: TGTGCCAGCAGTTTCTCCTGGACAGGGAGCTCCTACGAGCAGTACTTC.